The present entry profiles one T cell receptor beta chain with its context. The data originate from a study of blood T cell repertoires in COVID-19. Germline CDR1 LNHNV, CDR2 YYDKDF (reference sequence). Trimming left V 5 bases short and J 13 bases short, with 21 bases between. This CDR3 has 15 residues. The assay was immunoSEQ multiplex PCR, and TCRdb's table has in-frame clones only and misses some. The sample includes just over 650,000 clones, 80% to 90% seen only once; the top ten take roughly 0.25%. The gene calls are TRBV15 and TRBJ1-6, with a possible D match to TRBD1 (5 bases). The clonotype originates from a young woman with acute or convalescent COVID-19. Sequenced material: peripheral blood. CDR3 amino acids: CATSLASGGVPPLHF. The CDR3, as DNA: TGTGCCACCAGCTTGGCCTCGGGGGGGGTACCGCCCCTCCACTTT.